The clone carrying this T cell receptor beta chain was detected ten times or more. As yet, its antigen is unknown. This sample is part of a study of spatial heterogeneity in lung cancer. At the level of the study: Unique TCR and UMI combinations averaged more than ten appearances each in raw reads.

Time point of the sample: sample taken at primary tumor resection. The donors comprised about 70 untreated early-stage non-small cell lung cancer patients. Per germline, CDR1 SGDLS and CDR2 YYNGEE. The CDR3 runs 12 residues. Trimming pared 0 bases from V and 8 bases from J, leaving 6 bases between. TCRdb recomputed calls from the 5' RACE reads with MiXCR, one row per CDR3 protein. The sample consists of approximately 66,000 distinct CDR3 sequences, roughly 6.4% of them appearing once. Findings of the study overall: At tumor resection, ubiquitous expanded TCRs were detected in blood more often than later.

The sequence was collected from a female donor with early-stage non-small cell lung cancer. The V gene is TRBV9, the J gene TRBJ2-1; D is uncertain. This specimen consisted of PBMCs, obtained at surgery. CDR3 loop: CASSVGGDEQFF. The DNA for the CDR3 is TGTGCCAGCAGCGTAGGAGGAGATGAGCAGTTCTTC.